The 31 T cell receptor beta chains presented below share a single source sample, sequenced in a study of blood T cell repertoires in COVID-19. TCRdb's table, derived via immunoSEQ multiplex PCR, lists solely in-frame clones and lacks some. This table has 100,000 to 150,000 clones, 87% appearing once. Sequencing used peripheral blood. These receptors were obtained from an older woman with acute or convalescent COVID-19.

The chain is built from TRBV20-1 and TRBJ2-7, with D possibly matching TRBD1 (6 bases). The germline V gene encodes CDR1 DFQATT and CDR2 SNEGSKA (reference sequence). This CDR3 contains 11 residues. The CDR3 loop is CRGTHIYEQYF. The CDR3 DNA reads as TGCAGGGGGACACACATCTACGAGCAGTACTTC.

This rearrangement joins TRBV9 to TRBJ2-7; 7 bases match TRBD1. Germline V gene data show CDR1 as SGDLS and CDR2 as YYNGEE. The V and J ends lost 4 bases and 2 bases, in that order; junction bases with no gene match: 6. The CDR3 is 14 residues long. This CDR3 reads CASSPRTGTYEQYF. Here the CDR3 DNA reads TGTGCCAGCAGCCCCCGGACAGGAACCTACGAGCAGTACTTC.

The rearrangement uses TRBV20-1 and TRBJ1-1; TRBD1 is a possible D gene (6 bases). Germline loops: CDR1 DFQATT, CDR2 SNEGSKA (reference sequence). Deletions cut 3 bases from V and 5 bases from J, with 16 bases between. The length of the CDR3 is 14 residues. In DNA, the CDR3 is TGCAGTGCTAGTCTGGGGGGGGGCTTAACTGAAGCTTTCTTT. It encodes CSASLGGGLTEAFF.

This sequence joins TRBV7-2 and TRBJ1-5, with D perhaps TRBD1 (6 bases). The V gene's germline CDR1 is SGHTA and CDR2 FQGNSA. This CDR3 contains 13 residues. The V gene lost 5 bases and the J gene lost 3 bases, with 8 bases spanning the gap. The CDR3: CASSRDINQPQHF. The CDR3 DNA sequence: TGTGCCAGCAGCCGGGACATCAATCAGCCCCAGCATTTT.

The chain joins TRBV25-1 to TRBJ2-3; TRBD1 agrees at 9 bases. The CDR3 loop spans 15 amino acids. Germline lookup yields CDR1 MGHDK and CDR2 SYGVNS. V shed 3 bases and J 4 bases; nucleotides not matched to a gene: 5. CDR3 loop: CASSDGGQGADTQYF. The CDR3, as DNA: TGTGCCAGCAGTGACGGGGGACAGGGCGCAGATACGCAGTATTTT.

The V gene is TRBV19, the J gene TRBJ2-3; 11 positions match TRBD2. The CDR3 has 15 residues. CDR1 and CDR2 (germline): LNHDA, SQIVND (reference sequence). Germline trimming cut 5 bases from V and 5 bases from J; bases unmatched to any gene: 6. CDR3 loop: CASSSTLAGVDTQYF. The CDR3 DNA sequence: TGTGCCAGTAGTTCCACACTAGCGGGGGTAGATACGCAGTATTTT.

This rearrangement joins TRBV4-2 to TRBJ2-1; TRBD2 is a possible D gene (6 bases). This CDR3 region has 16 residues. Trimming left V 0 bases short and J 6 bases short, with 15 bases between. Per the germline V gene, CDR1 is LGHNA and CDR2 is YNFKEQ. Here the CDR3 DNA reads TGTGCCAGCAGCCAAGATAGGGACTTCAAAGTCAATGAGCAGTTCTTC. Translating gives CASSQDRDFKVNEQFF.

V gene TRBV19 combines with J gene TRBJ1-3; 9 bases map to TRBD1. This CDR3 comprises 16 residues. Germline V gene lookup returns CDR1 LNHDA and CDR2 SQIVND (reference sequence). Trimming at V came to 5 bases and at J to 2 bases, leaving 7 bases not matched to a gene. The CDR3 sequence: CASSSLGDRAGNTIYF. CDR3 DNA sequence: TGTGCCAGTAGTTCCCTCGGGGACAGGGCTGGAAACACCATATATTTT.

The CDR3: CASSFLTQGGYTF. The CDR3 DNA sequence: TGTGCCAGCAGTTTCCTAACTCAGGGAGGCTACACCTTC. The genes are TRBV12-3 or TRBV12-4 and TRBJ1-2; D might be TRBD1 (5 bases). V was clipped by 3 bases and J by 8 bases, with 13 bases between them. The CDR3 has 13 residues.

The rearrangement uses TRBV7-3 and TRBJ2-1; 11 bases are shared with TRBD1. The CDR3 has 15 amino acids. Trimming removed 7 bases from V and 7 bases from J; junction bases left unmatched: 9. From germline, CDR1 is SGHTA and CDR2 FQGTGA. Written as DNA, the CDR3 is TGTGCCAGCACCACAGGACAGGGGGCAGGGAATGAGCAGTTCTTC. Translation gives CASTTGQGAGNEQFF. Combining the CDR3 with reference TRBV7-3 and TRBJ2-1 gives the whole variable domain GAGVSQTPSNKVTEKGKYVELRCDPISGHTALYWYRQSLGQGPEFLIYFQGTGAADDSGLPNDRFFAVRPEGSVSTLKIQRTERGDSAVYLCASTTGQGAGNEQFFGPGTRLTVL.

This clone was observed a handful of times. The chain employs TRBV28 and TRBJ1-2; 7 nucleotides line up with TRBD1. Per the germline V gene, CDR1 is MDHEN and CDR2 is SYDVKM. Trimming took 1 base from V and 4 from J; bases not matched to a gene: 15. The CDR3 is made up of 18 amino acids. The CDR3, as DNA: TGTGCCAGCAGTTTATCCTACAGTACAGGGGCCAGGGGCTATGGCTACACCTTC. The encoded protein is CASSLSYSTGARGYGYTF.

V gene TRBV3-1 (or the pseudogene TRBV3-2) combines with J gene TRBJ1-4; 7 bases align to TRBD1. V shed 3 bases and J 8 bases; nucleotides not matched to a gene: 6. CDR1 and CDR2 from the germline V gene are LGHDT and YNNKEL (reference sequence). The CDR3 runs 14 residues. This chain's CDR3 is CASSHISDREKLFF. Written as DNA, the CDR3 is TGTGCCAGCAGCCATATATCGGACAGGGAAAAACTGTTTTTT.

This clone was seen only once. The chain employs TRBV2 and TRBJ1-5; no firm D call. V was trimmed by 8 bases and J by 3 bases, leaving 11 bases between them. This CDR3 is built from 13 residues. Germline V gene data show CDR1 as SNHLY and CDR2 as FYNNEI. The CDR3 sequence: CASSSRINQPQHF. The CDR3 DNA sequence: TGTGCCAGCTCTAGCAGGATCAATCAGCCCCAGCATTTT.

J is TRBJ1-1 and V is TRBV21-1; TRBD1 reflects the table's D call only, with no check against the DNA. TRBV21-1 is recorded as a pseudogene. The CDR3 spans 20 residues. CDR3 nucleotides: TGTGCCAGCAGCAAAGGGGTGTGGCAGGGGGAAAGTCACCGGGGCACTGAAGCTTTCTTT. Its translation is CASSKGVWQGESHRGTEAFF.

The CDR3 sequence is CAWSPGTENIQYF. The CDR3 bases are TGTGCCTGGAGCCCCGGGACAGAAAACATTCAGTACTTC. This sequence joins TRBV30 and TRBJ2-4; 7 bases align to TRBD1. The germline gives CDR1 GTSNPN, CDR2 SVGIG (reference sequence). Trimming removed 3 bases from V and 5 bases from J; junction bases left unmatched: 4. The CDR3 covers 13 residues.

This clone has only a few counts. The chain links TRBV28 to TRBJ2-7, with 8 bases that match TRBD1. V lost 3 bases to trimming and J lost 4 bases; unmatched junction nucleotides: 5. CDR3 size: 14 residues. Per the germline V gene, CDR1 is MDHEN and CDR2 is SYDVKM. CDR3 sequence (DNA): TGTGCCAGCAGTTTGCCCTACAGGGGGTACGAGCAGTACTTC. It yields the protein CASSLPYRGYEQYF.

J is TRBJ2-7 and V is TRBV28; no reliable D call. The germline CDR1 and CDR2 sequences are MDHEN and SYDVKM. Trimming removed 2 bases from V and 4 bases from J, with 6 bases in between. There are 12 residues in the CDR3. The CDR3 region is CASSLNRYEQYF. The CDR3 nucleotides read TGTGCCAGCAGTTTAAACAGATACGAGCAGTACTTC.

The chain joins TRBV5-1 to TRBJ1-2; no definite D call. V lost 4 bases to trimming and J lost 1 base, with 14 bases between them. The CDR3 runs to 15 residues. The germline gives CDR1 SGHRS, CDR2 YFSETQ. CDR3 in DNA: TGCGCCAGCAGCGCTGCGGGAGCGATTAACTATGGCTACACCTTC. Its protein product is CASSAAGAINYGYTF.

The J gene is TRBJ2-3, the V gene TRBV6-5; a possible D gene is TRBD1 (6 bases). Germline CDR1 MNHEY, CDR2 SVGAGI. This CDR3 region has 15 residues. Trimming removed 8 bases from V and 0 bases from J, with 15 bases in between. The chain's CDR3 is CASPTAGASTDTQYF. The CDR3 region has the DNA TGTGCCAGCCCTACTGCAGGGGCTAGCACAGATACGCAGTATTTT.

The V call is TRBV5-1, the J call TRBJ1-1; D may be TRBD1 (6 bases). V dropped 5 bases and J dropped 3 bases, with 14 bases sitting between them. Germline V lookup: CDR1 SGHRS, CDR2 YFSETQ. The CDR3 totals 14 residues. CDR3 sequence reads: CASSTGGADTEAFF. The CDR3 nucleotides are TGCGCCAGCAGTACGGGGGGCGCGGACACTGAAGCTTTCTTT. The complete variable domain, with remaining parts taken from reference TRBV5-1 and TRBJ1-1, reads KAGVTQTPRYLIKTRGQQVTLSCSPISGHRSVSWYQQTPGQGLQFLFEYFSETQRNKGNFPGRFSGRQFSNSRSEMNVSTLELGDSALYLCASSTGGADTEAFFGQGTRLTVV.

On this clone itself: This CDR3 is also generated by other DNA sequences in the sample. This chain links TRBV5-4 with TRBJ1-2, with D maybe TRBD1 (5 bases). This CDR3 spans 13 amino acids. The V gene's germline CDR1 is SGHNT and CDR2 YYREEE (reference sequence). Trimming pared 5 bases from V and 3 bases from J, leaving 11 bases between. This chain's CDR3 is CASSPDKDYGYTF. CDR3 nucleotide sequence: TGTGCCAGCAGTCCGGACAAAGACTATGGCTACACCTTC.

This clone was recorded only once. The rearrangement uses TRBV6-2 or TRBV6-3 and TRBJ2-1, with 7 bases lining up with TRBD2. V shed 5 bases and J 8 bases; nucleotides not matched to a gene: 9. Germline V CDR1 and CDR2: MNHEY, SVGEGT. The CDR3 loop spans 14 amino acids. The CDR3 DNA follows: TGTGCCAGCAGTCGGACTAGTGGCGGCGATGAGCAGTTCTTC. Its translation: CASSRTSGGDEQFF.

The chain uses TRBV28 and TRBJ1-1; no definite D call. The CDR3 is 15 residues long. Trimming took 2 bases from V and 0 from J, leaving 10 bases between them. Germline V lookup: CDR1 MDHEN, CDR2 SYDVKM. CDR3 residues: CASSLAGKLNTEAFF. CDR3 in DNA: TGTGCCAGCAGTTTAGCGGGGAAATTGAACACTGAAGCTTTCTTT.

The genes are TRBV28 and TRBJ2-1; maybe TRBD1 (5 bases). The V gene's germline CDR1 is MDHEN and CDR2 SYDVKM. This CDR3 has 11 amino acids. The germline V and J ends were trimmed by 9 bases and 8 bases, with 11 bases remaining between them. The CDR3 protein is CASQGAYEQFF. The CDR3 DNA reads as TGTGCCAGTCAGGGCGCTTATGAGCAGTTCTTC.

V is TRBV19 and J is TRBJ2-3; TRBD2 might be the D (5 bases). The CDR3 totals 16 residues. Per germline, CDR1 LNHDA and CDR2 SQIVND (reference sequence). The V gene lost 4 bases and the J gene lost 2 bases, with 16 bases spanning the gap. The CDR3 nucleotides read TGTGCCAGTAGTAGACTCGAGGGCCGGGACACAGATACGCAGTATTTT. Translating it yields CASSRLEGRDTDTQYF.

The chain joins TRBV10-1 to TRBJ2-3; D not resolved. There are 11 residues in the CDR3. The germline V gene encodes CDR1 WNHNN and CDR2 SYGVQD (reference sequence). The V end was cut by 6 bases, the J end by 3 bases, with 4 bases between. CDR3 sequence (DNA): TGCGCCAGCAGCTTGACAGATACGCAGTATTTT. It specifies CASSLTDTQYF.

The rearrangement links TRBV27 to TRBJ1-1, with D uncertain. The V gene lost 8 bases and the J gene lost 11 bases, with 15 bases spanning the gap. Germline CDR1 reads MNHEY; CDR2 reads SMNVEV (reference sequence). There are 11 residues in the CDR3. DNA of the CDR3: TGTGCCAGCCTCAATAGAGCGGGGGCTTTCTTT. This sequence encodes CASLNRAGAFF.

The chain carries TRBV5-4 and TRBJ1-2, with D possibly TRBD1 on 5 matching bases. Per the germline V gene, CDR1 is SGHNT and CDR2 is YYREEE (reference sequence). The CDR3 contains 13 residues. The V end lost 4 bases, the J end lost 7 bases, and 14 bases lay between the germline ends. CDR3 coding DNA: TGTGCCAGCAGCACAGGTACAACGATTGGCTACACCTTC. It translates to CASSTGTTIGYTF.

The V gene is TRBV5-1, the J gene TRBJ1-4; a weak D match, TRBD1 (6 bases). The germline V gene has CDR1 SGHRS and CDR2 YFSETQ. CDR3 length: 15 amino acids. V lost 4 bases, J lost 7 bases, and 17 bases lay in between. The CDR3 here is CASSTRSGAGEKLFF. CDR3 nucleotides: TGCGCCAGCAGCACGAGGTCAGGGGCAGGTGAAAAACTGTTTTTT.

V is TRBV27 and J is TRBJ1-1, with 7 bases lining up with TRBD1. V shed 6 bases, J shed 4 bases, and the junction held 5 bases outside the gene matches. Germline CDR1 MNHEY, CDR2 SMNVEV (reference sequence). This CDR3 spans 13 amino acids. This CDR3 is CASRDTGATEAFF. The CDR3 DNA reads as TGTGCCAGCAGAGATACAGGGGCCACTGAAGCTTTCTTT.

This chain uses TRBV4-1 with TRBJ2-6, with 7 positions matching TRBD1. V shed 5 bases, J shed 0 bases, and the junction held 7 bases outside the gene matches. There are 17 residues in the CDR3. Germline V lookup: CDR1 MGHRA, CDR2 YSYEKL. In DNA, the CDR3 is TGCGCCAGCAGCATAGGGACAGTGCACTCTGGGGCCAACGTCCTGACTTTC. It specifies CASSIGTVHSGANVLTF.